These 28 T cell receptor beta chains originate from one sample sequenced in a study of blood T cells in healthy people across ages. It was with a sample-barcoded 5' primer and a J-beta primer mix that a second PCR of roughly 7 to 11 cycles was run. TCRdb re-analysed the 5' RACE reads in MiXCR, keeping a single row per CDR3 protein. The sample holds approximately 1.5 million distinct CDR3 sequences, about 35% seen once. The source material was blood. These receptors came from a woman aged 25 to 39 in good health.

J is TRBJ2-5 and V is TRBV7-9; 10 nucleotides align to TRBD2. CDR1 and CDR2 (germline): SEHNR, FQNEAQ (reference sequence). The CDR3 has 16 residues. V lost 0 bases, J lost 11 bases, and 12 bases stayed unmatched. CDR3 residues: CASSLASGLAKNEQYF. CDR3 nucleotides: TGTGCCAGCAGCTTAGCCTCGGGACTAGCGAAGAATGAGCAGTACTTC. The complete variable domain, with remaining parts taken from reference TRBV7-9 and TRBJ2-5, reads DTGVSQNPRHKITKRGQNVTFRCDPISEHNRLYWYRQTLGQGPEFLTYFQNEAQLEKSRLLSDRFSAERPKGSFSTLEIQRTEQGDSAMYLCASSLASGLAKNEQYFGPGTRLLVL.

To note about this clonotype: A clone one base away is much larger, so this may be a read error. CDR3 residues: CGARVDPSRETQYF. The CDR3, as DNA: TGCGGTGCTAGAGTGGATCCCTCCCGGGAGACCCAGTACTTC. The chain uses TRBV20-1 and TRBJ2-4; the D is unclear. With the DNA end fitting TRBJ2-5 better, the J assignment may be wrong. The length of the CDR3 is 14 residues. The germline CDR1 and CDR2 sequences are DFQATT and SNEGSKA (reference sequence).

This clonotype was seen once. A much larger clone differs by one base, so this may be a read error. The chain combines TRBV4-2 with TRBJ2-7, with 7 bases identical to TRBD2. CDR1 and CDR2 (germline): LGHNA, YNFKEQ. The CDR3 runs 15 residues. Trimming took 1 base from V and 3 from J; bases not matched to a gene: 6. CDR3 protein: CASSQGGSGYYEQYV. The DNA of the CDR3 is TGTGCCAGCAGCCAAGGAGGTAGCGGGTACTACGAGCAGTACGTC.

A remark on this clonotype: The junction differs from germline at one of its ends, possibly a read error. This rearrangement joins TRBV20-1 to TRBJ2-1; 8 bases are shared with TRBD2. There are 15 residues in the CDR3. From germline, CDR1 is DFQATT and CDR2 SNEGSKA (reference sequence). The CDR3 DNA reads as TGCAGTGCTCCATTTACTAGCGGAACCCACAATGAGCGGTTCTTC. This codes for CSAPFTSGTHNERFF.

This clonotype was counted only a few times. The CDR3 nucleotides read TGTGCCAGCAAGGGAACGACAGGGTCAGGCTACGAGCAGTACTTC. This translates into CASKGTTGSGYEQYF. This chain links TRBV2 with TRBJ2-7; 7 bases line up with TRBD1. Looked up from germline, CDR1 is SNHLY and CDR2 is FYNNEI. Trimming removed 7 bases from V and 3 bases from J; junction bases left unmatched: 12. The CDR3 contains 15 residues. Using reference TRBV2 and TRBJ2-7 for the parts outside the CDR3, the full variable domain is EPEVTQTPSHQVTQMGQEVILRCVPISNHLYFYWYRQILGQKVEFLVSFYNNEISEKSEIFDDQFSVERPDGSNFTLKIRSTKLEDSAMYFCASKGTTGSGYEQYFGPGTRLTVT.

In its sample, this clonotype was seen a few times. The rearrangement joins TRBV7-2 to TRBJ1-6; D call uncertain. Germline V gene sequence: CDR1 SGHTA, CDR2 FQGNSA. V gave up 4 bases and J gave up 10 bases, with 17 bases separating them. This CDR3 has 15 residues. Here the CDR3 reads CASSSGFFVGSPLHF. Written as DNA, the CDR3 is TGTGCCAGCAGCTCTGGATTCTTTGTAGGGTCACCCCTCCACTTT.

This clonotype appeared a few times. The chain carries TRBV3-1 and TRBJ2-7, with D unresolved. The V gene lost 0 bases and the J gene lost 3 bases, with 12 bases spanning the gap. Germline V lookup: CDR1 LGHDT, CDR2 YNNKEL (reference sequence). This CDR3 has 15 residues. The CDR3 sequence is CASSQESTSLYEQYF. CDR3 DNA sequence: TGTGCCAGCAGCCAAGAATCGACTTCTCTCTACGAGCAGTACTTC.

Here the CDR3 reads CSATEMVMNTEAFF. In DNA, the CDR3 is TGCAGTGCTACCGAGATGGTCATGAACACTGAAGCTTTCTTT. V gene TRBV20-1 combines with J gene TRBJ1-1; D is unresolved. The CDR3 is 14 amino acids. The V gene's germline CDR1 is DFQATT and CDR2 SNEGSKA (reference sequence). V lost 4 bases and J lost 0, with 12 bases in between.

This clonotype has at least ten counts. The chain couples TRBV12-3 or TRBV12-4 to TRBJ2-7, with D perhaps TRBD1 (6 bases). With 1 base removed from V and 3 bases from J, the gap between germline ends came to 19 bases. This CDR3 contains 17 residues. CDR3 sequence reads: CASSLGQGYPSLYEQYF. The CDR3 region has the DNA TGTGCCAGCAGTTTAGGGCAGGGGTATCCATCCCTCTACGAGCAGTACTTC.

The V and J genes are TRBV2 and TRBJ2-1, with 8 positions matching TRBD2. This CDR3 spans 19 amino acids. V shed 6 bases, J shed 0 bases, and the junction held 16 bases outside the gene matches. Germline lookup yields CDR1 SNHLY and CDR2 FYNNEI. CDR3 in DNA: TGTGCCAGCAGCCACTTTGGGGGCCTAGCGGGCCGCTCCTACAATGAGCAGTTCTTC. Translated, it gives CASSHFGGLAGRSYNEQFF.

This clonotype showed up just a few times. The rearrangement joins TRBV7-9 to TRBJ2-1; perhaps TRBD2 as D (6 bases). Germline V gene data show CDR1 as SEHNR and CDR2 as FQNEAQ (reference sequence). The V end was cut by 5 bases, the J end by 9 bases, with 17 bases between. This CDR3 spans 14 amino acids. The CDR3 is CASSGDSDRGEQFF. The CDR3, as DNA: TGTGCCAGCAGCGGGGACTCAGATAGAGGTGAGCAGTTCTTC.

The chain carries TRBV27 and TRBJ2-7; D is perhaps TRBD2 (6 bases). The CDR3 is 15 residues long. The V gene lost 5 bases and the J gene lost 2 bases, with 16 bases spanning the gap. The germline V gene encodes CDR1 MNHEY and CDR2 SMNVEV (reference sequence). This CDR3 is CASSQTRGYAYEQYF. CDR3 sequence (DNA): TGTGCCAGCAGTCAGACTAGGGGCTATGCCTACGAGCAGTACTTC.

The chain uses TRBV7-8 and TRBJ2-1; D gene ambiguous. Germline CDR1 SGHVS, CDR2 FQNEAQ. V lost 0 bases to trimming and J lost 6 bases, with 12 bases between them. The CDR3 runs 15 residues. This chain's CDR3 is CASSLARTTGNEQFF. CDR3 nucleotide sequence: TGTGCCAGCAGCTTAGCGCGAACCACGGGCAATGAGCAGTTCTTC.

This clonotype was detected a few times. This chain uses TRBV4-1 with TRBJ1-1; TRBD1 is a possible D gene (6 bases). This CDR3 is 15 amino acids long. Germline CDR1 and CDR2: MGHRA and YSYEKL. The V gene lost 0 bases and the J gene lost 0 bases, with 8 bases spanning the gap. CDR3 DNA: TGCGCCAGCAGCCAAGAGGGGGGGCTGAACACTGAAGCTTTCTTT. Its protein is CASSQEGGLNTEAFF.

The rearrangement links TRBV7-2 to TRBJ1-1; TRBD1 might be the D (6 bases). The CDR3 has 14 amino acids. CDR1 is SGHTA, CDR2 FQGNSA, per germline. The germline V and J ends were trimmed by 6 bases and 7 bases, with 18 bases remaining between them. CDR3 in amino acids: CASRETSGVSEAFF. The CDR3 DNA follows: TGTGCCAGCAGGGAAACGTCAGGGGTGAGTGAAGCTTTCTTT.

This clonotype was seen only a few times. V usage is TRBV6-1 and J usage is TRBJ2-3; 13 bases map to TRBD2. Germline CDR1 MNHNS, CDR2 SASEGT. With 6 bases clipped from V and 7 bases from J, the junction kept 7 bases outside the gene matches. This CDR3 has 15 residues. CDR3 amino acids: CASSELAGGLNTQYF. The CDR3 DNA reads as TGTGCCAGCAGCGAACTAGCGGGAGGGCTAAATACGCAGTATTTT.

V and J are TRBV12-3 or TRBV12-4 and TRBJ2-7; D might be TRBD2 (6 bases). Trimming left V 8 bases short and J 0 bases short, with 11 bases between. The CDR3 has 13 amino acids. The CDR3 DNA sequence: TGTGCCAGCGGCATAGCGGTCTCCTACGAGCAGTACTTC. It translates to CASGIAVSYEQYF.

CDR3 nucleotides: TGCAGCGTTGGTTCCTCTGTCTATGGCTACACCTTC. Amino acid sequence: CSVGSSVYGYTF. This chain uses TRBV29-1 with TRBJ1-2; D not resolved. This CDR3 is 12 amino acids long. Germline lookup yields CDR1 SQVTM and CDR2 ANQGSEA. The germline V and J ends were trimmed by 4 bases and 4 bases, with 10 bases remaining between them.

In its sample, this clonotype was seen a few times. The genes are TRBV11-2 and TRBJ2-3, with D perhaps matching TRBD1 (5 bases). Trimming pared 5 bases from V and 2 bases from J, leaving 11 bases between. The CDR3 length is 14 residues. Germline V gene data show CDR1 as SGHAT and CDR2 as FQNNGV. CDR3 sequence: CASSNQGLTDTQYF. CDR3 nucleotides: TGTGCCAGCAGCAATCAGGGTCTCACAGATACGCAGTATTTT.

The chain recombines TRBV30 with TRBJ2-5; D may be TRBD2 (6 bases). Germline V CDR1 and CDR2: GTSNPN, SVGIG (reference sequence). V lost 0 bases and J 4 bases, leaving 9 bases between the germline ends. This CDR3 comprises 13 residues. The CDR3 sequence is CAWSVLGGETQYF. Here the CDR3 DNA reads TGTGCCTGGAGTGTACTGGGGGGAGAGACCCAGTACTTC.

The chain joins TRBV4-1 to TRBJ2-7, with 13 bases that match TRBD2. This CDR3 is 17 amino acids long. Germline loops: CDR1 MGHRA, CDR2 YSYEKL. The ends lost 0 bases at V and 5 bases at J; junction bases unmatched: 7. The CDR3 DNA reads as TGCGCCAGCAGCCAAGATGAACCGGGACTAGCGGGGAACGAGCAGTACTTC. The encoded protein is CASSQDEPGLAGNEQYF.

This clonotype was counted many times. The CDR3 spells CSVVTGQGTQYF. CDR3 DNA sequence: TGCAGCGTTGTTACGGGCCAGGGTACGCAGTATTTT. The rearrangement uses TRBV29-1 and TRBJ2-3; weak D call: TRBD1 (5 bases). V dropped 4 bases and J dropped 8 bases, with 13 bases sitting between them. Germline V gene lookup returns CDR1 SQVTM and CDR2 ANQGSEA. The length of the CDR3 is 12 residues.

V usage is TRBV27 and J usage is TRBJ2-1; D is uncertain. Trimming took off 1 base at V and 0 bases at J, with 13 bases between the two ends. The CDR3 totals 17 residues. Germline lookup yields CDR1 MNHEY and CDR2 SMNVEV (reference sequence). CDR3 in amino acids: CASSLYSGESSYNEQFF. CDR3 sequence (DNA): TGTGCCAGCAGTTTATACTCCGGTGAGAGCTCCTACAATGAGCAGTTCTTC.

This chain links TRBV6-5 with TRBJ2-7, with D unresolved. Per germline, CDR1 MNHEY and CDR2 SVGAGI. The ends were cut back, 6 bases at V and 5 bases at J, with 17 bases in the middle. The CDR3 runs to 14 residues. The CDR3: CASRWTSGGDEQYF. The CDR3 nucleotides are TGTGCCAGCAGGTGGACGAGTGGTGGTGACGAGCAGTACTTC.

This chain connects TRBV20-1 to TRBJ2-1; 16 bases agree with TRBD2. CDR3 length: 19 residues. Unmatched junction bases numbered 13, after V lost 3 bases and J lost 5 bases. Per germline, CDR1 DFQATT and CDR2 SNEGSKA (reference sequence). Written as DNA, the CDR3 is TGCAGTGCTAGCGACCGGATGGGACTAGCGGGAGGGCCACACAATGAGCAGTTCTTC. Translation: CSASDRMGLAGGPHNEQFF.

This clonotype was counted a few times. The gene calls are TRBV4-1 and TRBJ2-7, with no clear D. This CDR3 comprises 16 residues. Germline V gene data show CDR1 as MGHRA and CDR2 as YSYEKL. Deletions cut 0 bases from V and 0 bases from J, with 12 bases between. The CDR3 DNA reads TGCGCCAGCAGCCAAGAAAATCCCTTGGGCTCCTACGAGCAGTACTTC. It encodes CASSQENPLGSYEQYF.

This clonotype was found a few times. The chain carries TRBV20-1 and TRBJ1-2; unclear D gene. Trimming removed 7 bases from V and 6 bases from J, with 9 bases in between. This CDR3 spans 10 amino acids. The V gene's germline CDR1 is DFQATT and CDR2 SNEGSKA (reference sequence). The CDR3 DNA follows: TGCAGTGGGACCGGGGATGGCTACACCTTC. Translating it yields CSGTGDGYTF.

The chain combines TRBV19 with TRBJ1-1, with 7 bases that match TRBD1. The germline V gene has CDR1 LNHDA and CDR2 SQIVND (reference sequence). The CDR3 totals 15 residues. V shed 2 bases and J 3 bases; nucleotides not matched to a gene: 6. CDR3 protein: CASSITGETDTEAFF. CDR3 DNA: TGTGCCAGTAGTATAACAGGGGAGACGGACACTGAAGCTTTCTTT.